A selection of T cell receptor beta chains follows, all from one sample in a study of cytomegalovirus exposure and HLA in healthy donors. Generated by immunoSEQ multiplex PCR, the TCRdb table keeps only in-frame clones and is missing some. The sample lists over 150,000 clones, 70% to 85% occurring once. The specimen was PBMCs. The source is a young man in good health and CMV-seronegative. CDR3s include the opening cysteine and the closing phenylalanine or tryptophan. D genes are given only for firm matches. Not every row has a clone size; where given, it reads once, few, many or a size class.

J gene: TRBJ1-2
V gene: TRBV30
D gene: -
clone size: -
CDR3 protein: CAWSATGSGYGYTF
CDR3 DNA: TGTGCCTGGAGCGCAACAGGATCTGGCTATGGCTACACCTTC

J gene: TRBJ1-1
V gene: TRBV18
D gene: -
clone size: -
CDR3 protein: CASSPRPPGDTEAFF
CDR3 DNA: TGTGCCAGCTCACCCCGGCCCCCGGGGGACACTGAAGCTTTCTTT

J gene: TRBJ1-1
V gene: TRBV28
D gene: -
clone size: -
CDR3 protein: CASRIWASGTEAFF
CDR3 DNA: TGTGCCAGCCGGATTTGGGCGTCTGGCACTGAAGCTTTCTTT

J gene: TRBJ2-2
V gene: TRBV28
D gene: TRBD2
clone size: -
CDR3 protein: CASSLRTSGELFF
CDR3 DNA: TGTGCCAGCAGTTTAAGGACTAGCGGGGAGCTGTTTTTT

J gene: TRBJ1-1
V gene: TRBV9
D gene: -
clone size: -
CDR3 protein: CASSVGLGPTEAFF
CDR3 DNA: TGTGCCAGCAGCGTAGGCCTGGGGCCCACTGAAGCTTTCTTT

J gene: TRBJ2-7
V gene: TRBV13
D gene: -
clone size: -
CDR3 protein: CASSFGHYEQYF
CDR3 DNA: TGTGCCAGCAGCTTCGGACATTACGAGCAGTACTTC

J gene: TRBJ1-2
V gene: TRBV6-5
D gene: -
clone size: -
CDR3 protein: CASTIGGAGYTF
CDR3 DNA: TGTGCCAGCACAATCGGTGGGGCTGGCTACACCTTC

J gene: TRBJ2-3
V gene: TRBV2
D gene: TRBD2
clone size: few
CDR3 protein: CASRGTSADTQYF
CDR3 DNA: TGTGCCAGCCGAGGGACTAGCGCAGATACGCAGTATTTT

J gene: TRBJ1-1
V gene: TRBV6-6
D gene: -
clone size: few
CDR3 protein: CASRPGGDEAFF
CDR3 DNA: TGTGCCAGCAGGCCGGGTGGTGATGAAGCTTTCTTT

J gene: TRBJ1-1
V gene: TRBV28
D gene: -
clone size: -
CDR3 protein: CASLGRGNTEAFF
CDR3 DNA: TGTGCCAGCCTAGGCAGGGGGAACACTGAAGCTTTCTTT

J gene: TRBJ2-1
V gene: TRBV9
D gene: TRBD2
clone size: -
CDR3 protein: CASSVLAGLKDEQFF
CDR3 DNA: TGTGCCAGCAGCGTTTTAGCGGGATTGAAGGATGAGCAGTTCTTC

J gene: TRBJ1-1
V gene: TRBV4-1
D gene: -
clone size: -
CDR3 protein: CASSQDLEGFGTEAFF
CDR3 DNA: TGCGCCAGCAGCCAAGATCTCGAGGGCTTCGGCACTGAAGCTTTCTTT

J gene: TRBJ2-3
V gene: TRBV7-9
D gene: TRBD2
clone size: -
CDR3 protein: CASSFGSGISTDTQYF
CDR3 DNA: TGTGCCAGCAGCTTCGGTAGCGGGATAAGCACAGATACGCAGTATTTT

J gene: TRBJ2-7
V gene: TRBV9
D gene: TRBD1
clone size: -
CDR3 protein: CASSVGLGDRRYEQYF
CDR3 DNA: TGTGCCAGCAGCGTAGGGTTAGGGGACAGAAGATACGAGCAGTACTTC

J gene: TRBJ2-3
V gene: TRBV4-2
D gene: TRBD2
clone size: -
CDR3 protein: CASSQEGRGWGTDTQYF
CDR3 DNA: TGTGCCAGCAGCCAAGAAGGGCGGGGGTGGGGGACAGATACGCAGTATTTT

J gene: TRBJ2-4
V gene: TRBV6-4
D gene: -
clone size: -
CDR3 protein: CASSESAGSNIQYF
CDR3 DNA: TGTGCCAGCAGTGAGAGTGCAGGGTCAAACATTCAGTACTTC

J gene: TRBJ1-3
V gene: TRBV2
D gene: -
clone size: -
CDR3 protein: CATTPGELGNTIYF
CDR3 DNA: TGTGCCACCACCCCCGGGGAGCTAGGAAACACCATATATTTT

J gene: TRBJ1-5
V gene: TRBV7-7
D gene: -
clone size: -
CDR3 protein: CASSLDTHQPQHF
CDR3 DNA: TGTGCTAGCAGCTTGGACACACATCAGCCCCAGCATTTT

J gene: TRBJ1-1
V gene: TRBV7-8
D gene: TRBD1
clone size: -
CDR3 protein: CASSSRLRGPANTEAFF
CDR3 DNA: TGTGCCAGCAGCTCGAGGTTGAGGGGGCCGGCGAACACTGAAGCTTTCTTT

J gene: TRBJ1-1
V gene: TRBV19
D gene: -
clone size: once
CDR3 protein: CASSIGSPQGGVSTEAFF
CDR3 DNA: TGTGCCAGTAGTATAGGTTCCCCGCAGGGAGGGGTGAGCACTGAAGCTTTCTTT

J gene: TRBJ2-7
V gene: TRBV5-1
D gene: TRBD1
clone size: few
CDR3 protein: CASSSRQGAYEQYF
CDR3 DNA: TGCGCCAGCAGTTCGAGACAGGGGGCCTACGAGCAGTACTTC

J gene: TRBJ2-3
V gene: TRBV10-2
D gene: -
clone size: -
CDR3 protein: CASSEAGGDTQYF
CDR3 DNA: TGCGCCAGCAGTGAGGCAGGAGGGGATACGCAGTATTTT

J gene: TRBJ1-4
V gene: TRBV28
D gene: TRBD1
clone size: -
CDR3 protein: CASSSGQGYEKLFF
CDR3 DNA: TGTGCCAGCAGTTCGGGACAGGGGTACGAAAAACTGTTTTTT

J gene: TRBJ1-1
V gene: TRBV18
D gene: TRBD1
clone size: -
CDR3 protein: CASSPRGQADTEAFF
CDR3 DNA: TGTGCCAGCTCACCCAGGGGGCAAGCGGACACTGAAGCTTTCTTT

J gene: TRBJ1-4
V gene: TRBV27
D gene: -
clone size: -
CDR3 protein: CASSLYGGRGHEKLFF
CDR3 DNA: TGTGCCAGCAGTTTATACGGCGGCAGGGGTCATGAAAAACTGTTTTTT

J gene: TRBJ2-6
V gene: TRBV28
D gene: TRBD1
clone size: few
CDR3 protein: CASSSTGTGANVLTF
CDR3 DNA: TGTGCCAGCAGTTCGACAGGGACTGGGGCCAACGTCCTGACTTTC

J gene: TRBJ1-1
V gene: TRBV28
D gene: -
clone size: -
CDR3 protein: CASSLRQGEAFF
CDR3 DNA: TGTGCCAGCAGTTTAAGGCAGGGTGAAGCTTTCTTT

J gene: TRBJ1-3
V gene: TRBV7-2
D gene: -
clone size: few
CDR3 protein: CASNIGSGNTIYF
CDR3 DNA: TGTGCCAGCAATATAGGGAGTGGAAACACCATATATTTT

J gene: TRBJ2-2
V gene: TRBV23-1
D gene: -
clone size: -
CDR3 protein: CASKMEGSEGGHHWELFF
CDR3 DNA: TGCGCCAGCAAAATGGAGGGTTCGGAGGGAGGTCACCACTGGGAGCTGTTTTTT

J gene: TRBJ2-7
V gene: TRBV6-6
D gene: TRBD2
clone size: -
CDR3 protein: CASILPGRDEQYF
CDR3 DNA: TGTGCCAGCATTTTACCCGGGAGGGACGAGCAGTACTTC

J gene: TRBJ2-3
V gene: TRBV29-1
D gene: -
clone size: -
CDR3 protein: CSVVVRPPGDTQYF
CDR3 DNA: TGCAGCGTTGTTGTGAGGCCTCCGGGAGATACGCAGTATTTT

J gene: TRBJ2-7
V gene: TRBV7-9
D gene: -
clone size: -
CDR3 protein: CSSSSDKLEQYF
CDR3 DNA: TGTTCCAGCAGTTCTGACAAACTCGAGCAGTACTTC

J gene: TRBJ2-7
V gene: TRBV7-2
D gene: -
clone size: -
CDR3 protein: CASSLAGGRYEQYF
CDR3 DNA: TGTGCCAGCAGCTTAGCGGGGGGACGCTACGAGCAGTACTTC

J gene: TRBJ2-1
V gene: TRBV11-3
D gene: -
clone size: -
CDR3 protein: CASSFRAGLNEQFF
CDR3 DNA: TGTGCCAGCAGCTTTCGGGCGGGACTTAATGAGCAGTTCTTC

J gene: TRBJ2-1
V gene: TRBV6-5
D gene: TRBD2
clone size: -
CDR3 protein: CASSYSRFSGTNEQFF
CDR3 DNA: TGTGCCAGCAGTTACTCGAGGTTTAGCGGGACCAATGAGCAGTTCTTC

J gene: TRBJ2-7
V gene: TRBV5-1
D gene: -
clone size: -
CDR3 protein: CASSLEGDSAQYF
CDR3 DNA: TGCGCCAGCAGCCTAGAAGGGGATTCCGCGCAGTACTTC

J gene: TRBJ2-7
V gene: TRBV4-2
D gene: TRBD1
clone size: -
CDR3 protein: CASSQLTGVDYEQYF
CDR3 DNA: TGTGCCAGCAGCCAACTCACAGGGGTCGACTACGAGCAGTACTTC

J gene: TRBJ1-2
V gene: TRBV28
D gene: TRBD1
clone size: -
CDR3 protein: CASSPRTGSGYTF
CDR3 DNA: TGTGCCAGCAGTCCCCGGACAGGGTCGGGCTACACCTTC

J gene: TRBJ1-2
V gene: TRBV5-6
D gene: TRBD1
clone size: -
CDR3 protein: CASSLMDRASSNYGYTF
CDR3 DNA: TGTGCCAGCAGCTTGATGGACAGGGCTTCTTCTAACTATGGCTACACCTTC

J gene: TRBJ1-1
V gene: TRBV6-1
D gene: -
clone size: -
CDR3 protein: CASSFSEAFF
CDR3 DNA: TGTGCCAGCAGTTTCTCTGAAGCTTTCTTT

J gene: TRBJ2-1
V gene: TRBV5-4
D gene: -
clone size: -
CDR3 protein: CASSLSGHEQFF
CDR3 DNA: TGTGCCAGCAGCTTATCAGGTCATGAGCAGTTCTTC

J gene: TRBJ1-1
V gene: TRBV4-3
D gene: -
clone size: -
CDR3 protein: CASSQDKNTEAFF
CDR3 DNA: TGCGCCAGCAGCCAAGACAAGAACACTGAAGCTTTCTTT

J gene: TRBJ1-2
V gene: TRBV10-1
D gene: -
clone size: -
CDR3 protein: CASNTAKTGVNYGYTF
CDR3 DNA: TGCGCCAGCAACACTGCTAAGACAGGAGTTAACTATGGCTACACCTTC

J gene: TRBJ1-5
V gene: TRBV19
D gene: TRBD1
clone size: once
CDR3 protein: CASSIIGGYSNQPQHF
CDR3 DNA: TGTGCCAGTAGTATTATAGGGGGCTATAGCAATCAGCCCCAGCATTTT

J gene: TRBJ1-2
V gene: TRBV6-5
D gene: TRBD1
clone size: -
CDR3 protein: CASGTGAGYTF
CDR3 DNA: TGTGCCAGCGGGACAGGGGCCGGCTACACCTTC

J gene: TRBJ2-7
V gene: TRBV7-9
D gene: -
clone size: -
CDR3 protein: CASSFAGAQGYEQYF
CDR3 DNA: TGTGCCAGCAGCTTTGCGGGGGCGCAGGGCTACGAGCAGTACTTC

J gene: TRBJ1-3
V gene: TRBV28
D gene: TRBD1
clone size: -
CDR3 protein: CASSSPRPGTGDTIYF
CDR3 DNA: TGTGCCAGCAGTTCCCCTCGTCCCGGGACAGGGGACACCATATATTTT

J gene: TRBJ1-1
V gene: TRBV2
D gene: TRBD1
clone size: -
CDR3 protein: CASSVTGETEAFF
CDR3 DNA: TGTGCCAGCAGCGTGACAGGGGAAACTGAAGCTTTCTTT

J gene: TRBJ2-7
V gene: TRBV5-1
D gene: TRBD2
clone size: -
CDR3 protein: CASSLFATGTSGYEQYF
CDR3 DNA: TGCGCCAGCAGCCTCTTCGCTACCGGGACTAGCGGATACGAGCAGTACTTC

J gene: TRBJ2-3
V gene: TRBV2
D gene: TRBD2
clone size: -
CDR3 protein: CASSEIASGKGTDTQYF
CDR3 DNA: TGTGCCAGCAGTGAAATCGCTAGCGGGAAGGGCACAGATACGCAGTATTTT

J gene: TRBJ2-1
V gene: TRBV5-1
D gene: -
clone size: -
CDR3 protein: CASSLDGGWDNEQFF
CDR3 DNA: TGCGCCAGCAGCTTGGATGGGGGCTGGGACAATGAGCAGTTCTTC

J gene: TRBJ1-5
V gene: TRBV7-9
D gene: -
clone size: -
CDR3 protein: CASSLVADQPQHF
CDR3 DNA: TGTGCCAGCAGCTTAGTAGCAGATCAGCCCCAGCATTTT

J gene: TRBJ1-5
V gene: TRBV4-2
D gene: TRBD1
clone size: -
CDR3 protein: CASSPTDRGTQPQHF
CDR3 DNA: TGTGCCAGCAGCCCGACTGACAGGGGGACTCAGCCCCAGCATTTT

J gene: TRBJ1-4
V gene: TRBV27
D gene: -
clone size: -
CDR3 protein: CASSGGGSGEKLFF
CDR3 DNA: TGTGCCAGCAGCGGGGGGGGATCGGGCGAAAAACTGTTTTTT